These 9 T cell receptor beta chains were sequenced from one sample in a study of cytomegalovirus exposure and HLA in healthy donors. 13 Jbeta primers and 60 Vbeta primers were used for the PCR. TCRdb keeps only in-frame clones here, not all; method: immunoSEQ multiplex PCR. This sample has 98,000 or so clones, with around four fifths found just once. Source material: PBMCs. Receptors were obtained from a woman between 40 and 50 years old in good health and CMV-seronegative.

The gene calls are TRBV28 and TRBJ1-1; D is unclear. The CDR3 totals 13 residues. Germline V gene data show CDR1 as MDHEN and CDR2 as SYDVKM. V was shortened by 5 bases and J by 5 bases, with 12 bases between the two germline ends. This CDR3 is CASSQNERTEAFF. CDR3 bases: TGTGCCAGCAGTCAAAATGAGAGAACTGAAGCTTTCTTT.

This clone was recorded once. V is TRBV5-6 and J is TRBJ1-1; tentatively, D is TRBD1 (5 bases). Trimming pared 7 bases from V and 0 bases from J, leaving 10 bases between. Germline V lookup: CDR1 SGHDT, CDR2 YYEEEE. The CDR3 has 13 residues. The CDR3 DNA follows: TGTGCCAGCTCCATAGGGGTGAACACTGAAGCTTTCTTT. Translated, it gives CASSIGVNTEAFF.

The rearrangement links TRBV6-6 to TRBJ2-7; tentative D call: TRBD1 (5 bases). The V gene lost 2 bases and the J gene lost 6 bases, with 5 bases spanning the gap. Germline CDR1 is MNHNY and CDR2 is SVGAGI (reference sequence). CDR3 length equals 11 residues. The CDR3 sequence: CASSYGAEQYF. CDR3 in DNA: TGTGCCAGCAGTTACGGGGCCGAGCAGTACTTC.

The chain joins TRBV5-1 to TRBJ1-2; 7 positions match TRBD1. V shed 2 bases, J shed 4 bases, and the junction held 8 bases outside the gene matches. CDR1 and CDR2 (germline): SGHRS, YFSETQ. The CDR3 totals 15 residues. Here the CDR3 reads CASSLGTAISYGYTF. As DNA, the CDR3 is TGCGCCAGCAGCTTAGGGACAGCAATTTCCTATGGCTACACCTTC.

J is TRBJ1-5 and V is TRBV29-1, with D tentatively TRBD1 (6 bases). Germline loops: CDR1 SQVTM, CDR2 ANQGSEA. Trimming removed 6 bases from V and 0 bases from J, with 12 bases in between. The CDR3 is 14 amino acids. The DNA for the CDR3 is TGCAGCGTCCAACAGGGAACTAGCAATCAGCCCCAGCATTTT. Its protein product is CSVQQGTSNQPQHF.

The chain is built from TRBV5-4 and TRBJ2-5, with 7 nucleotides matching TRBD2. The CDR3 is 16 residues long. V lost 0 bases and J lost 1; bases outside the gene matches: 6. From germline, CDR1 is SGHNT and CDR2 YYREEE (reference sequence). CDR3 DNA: TGTGCCAGCAGCTTGGTTGGGGGAGGGCCCCAAGAGACCCAGTACTTC. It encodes CASSLVGGGPQETQYF.

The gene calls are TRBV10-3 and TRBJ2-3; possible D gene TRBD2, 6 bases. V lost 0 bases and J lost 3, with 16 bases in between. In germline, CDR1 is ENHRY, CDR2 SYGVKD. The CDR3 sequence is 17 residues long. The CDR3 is CAISESGPGAATDTQYF. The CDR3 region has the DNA TGTGCCATCAGTGAGTCCGGGCCGGGAGCGGCTACAGATACGCAGTATTTT.

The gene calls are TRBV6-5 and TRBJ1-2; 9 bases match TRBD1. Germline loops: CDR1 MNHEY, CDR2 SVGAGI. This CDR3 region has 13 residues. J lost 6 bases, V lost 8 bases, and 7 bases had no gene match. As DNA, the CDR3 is TGTGCCAGCTCTGGGGGGACAGGGAATGGCTACACCTTC. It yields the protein CASSGGTGNGYTF.

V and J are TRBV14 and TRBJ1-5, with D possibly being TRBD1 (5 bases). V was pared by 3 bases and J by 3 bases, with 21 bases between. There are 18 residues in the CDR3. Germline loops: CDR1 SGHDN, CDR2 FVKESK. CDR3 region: CASSHRTRGGETNQPQHF. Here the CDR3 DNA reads TGTGCCAGCAGCCATCGCACACGGGGGGGGGAAACCAATCAGCCCCAGCATTTT.